This entry lists 21 T cell receptor beta chains sequenced from one sample in a study of brain T cells in children with intractable seizures. Assay used: immunoSEQ multiplex PCR; TCRdb lists only in-frame clones, some missing. The sample holds fewer than 150,000 clones, roughly 92% seen once. The material was peripheral blood, obtained at surgery. All receptors come from a boy less than two years old with hemimegalencephaly and intractable seizures.

As regards this clone: The sample has other DNA sequences that encode this CDR3 too. This chain uses TRBV5-5 with TRBJ2-3; 10 nucleotides align to TRBD2. V lost 4 bases, J lost 1 base, and 6 bases stayed unmatched. CDR1 is SGHKS and CDR2 is YYEKEE in the germline V gene (reference sequence). This CDR3 is 16 amino acids long. The CDR3 sequence: CASSPPAGGRTDTQYF. In nucleotides, the CDR3 is TGTGCCAGCAGCCCCCCAGCGGGAGGGCGCACAGATACGCAGTATTTT.

This clone was seen only once. V usage is TRBV5-1 and J usage is TRBJ1-6, with 10 nucleotides matching TRBD1. The junction had 8 bases not matched to a gene; V was cut back by 7 bases and J by 7 bases. The CDR3 runs to 15 residues. Germline values: CDR1 SGHRS, CDR2 YFSETQ. The CDR3 bases are TGCGCCAGCGGACCGGGACAGGGGAAGAATTCACCCCTCCACTTT. It codes for CASGPGQGKNSPLHF.

The chain employs TRBV2 and TRBJ2-7; D gene ambiguous. V was pared by 8 bases and J by 2 bases, with 7 bases between. This CDR3 region has 11 residues. Germline CDR1 SNHLY, CDR2 FYNNEI. This CDR3 reads CASVRAYEQYF. CDR3 nucleotide sequence: TGTGCCAGCGTTCGAGCCTACGAGCAGTACTTC.

This rearrangement joins TRBV7-9 to TRBJ2-3; a weak D match, TRBD2 (6 bases). Per germline, CDR1 SEHNR and CDR2 FQNEAQ (reference sequence). The CDR3 loop spans 14 amino acids. V lost 1 base and J 4 bases, leaving 9 bases between the germline ends. CDR3 sequence reads: CASSLEASADTQYF. In DNA, the CDR3 is TGTGCCAGCAGCTTAGAGGCTAGCGCAGATACGCAGTATTTT.

CDR3 DNA: TGTGCCAGCAGCGTTGGGGTCCCCCAAGAGACCCAGTACTTC. Protein product: CASSVGVPQETQYF. The chain combines TRBV9 with TRBJ2-5; D is uncertain. V shed 2 bases and J shed 1 base, with 9 bases lying between them. This CDR3 has 14 residues. Germline V gene sequence: CDR1 SGDLS, CDR2 YYNGEE.

This rearrangement joins TRBV12-5 to TRBJ2-2; 8 bases align to TRBD1. J was trimmed by 1 base and V by 2 bases; bases with no gene match: 6. The CDR3 is made up of 17 amino acids. Per germline, CDR1 LGHNT and CDR2 FRNRAP. Written as DNA, the CDR3 is TGTGCTAGTGGTTTGTCCGCCAGGGGGCTGAACACCGGGGAGCTGTTTTTT. Its protein is CASGLSARGLNTGELFF.

This clone has only one observation. J is TRBJ1-1 and V is TRBV6-1, with 11 bases matching TRBD1. This CDR3 contains 14 residues. The junction had 8 bases not matched to a gene; V was cut back by 3 bases and J by 11 bases. CDR1 is MNHNS and CDR2 is SASEGT in the germline V gene. The CDR3 sequence is CASSDGQGALRAFF. DNA of the CDR3: TGTGCCAGCAGTGATGGACAGGGGGCCTTGAGGGCTTTCTTT.

The V and J genes are TRBV9 and TRBJ2-4; 9 bases fit TRBD1. This CDR3 region has 14 residues. V was clipped by 0 bases and J by 9 bases; unmatched bases: 4. Germline V gene sequence: CDR1 SGDLS, CDR2 YYNGEE. CDR3 region: CASSVGQGEGIQYF. The CDR3 nucleotides read TGTGCCAGCAGCGTAGGACAGGGGGAAGGCATTCAGTACTTC.

CDR3 residues: CASSQGGESLGDEQFF. The CDR3 DNA follows: TGTGCCAGCAGCCAAGGAGGCGAGAGTCTGGGGGATGAGCAGTTCTTC. The chain joins TRBV3-1 (or the pseudogene TRBV3-2) to TRBJ2-1; either TRBD1 or TRBD2 may fit D (5 bases each). V was cut by 1 base and J by 8 bases, with 18 bases left in between. The CDR3 runs to 16 residues. Germline V lookup: CDR1 LGHDT, CDR2 YNNKEL (reference sequence).

This clone appeared once. The chain combines TRBV7-9 with TRBJ1-2; 9 nucleotides align to TRBD1. V lost 5 bases and J lost 5; bases outside the gene matches: 18. Germline CDR1 and CDR2: SEHNR and FQNEAQ (reference sequence). The CDR3 spans 18 residues. The CDR3 DNA is TGTGCCAGCAGCCCACCTGGGAGACGGGACAGGGTGGCTTATGGCTACACCTTC. It encodes CASSPPGRRDRVAYGYTF.

The chain joins TRBV28 to TRBJ1-2; D unresolved. Germline CDR1 reads MDHEN; CDR2 reads SYDVKM. The length of the CDR3 is 14 residues. Trimming left V 4 bases short and J 8 bases short, with 17 bases between. The CDR3 loop is CASSSPSGPLGYTF. CDR3 sequence (DNA): TGTGCCAGCAGTTCCCCATCGGGTCCTCTGGGCTACACCTTC.

V gene TRBV5-5 combines with J gene TRBJ1-4; D not certain. CDR1 and CDR2 (germline): SGHKS, YYEKEE (reference sequence). There are 14 residues in the CDR3. The ends were cut back, 6 bases at V and 7 bases at J, with 16 bases in the middle. CDR3 region: CASNPPGRSEKLFF. CDR3 sequence (DNA): TGTGCCAGCAACCCTCCCGGGCGTTCTGAAAAACTGTTTTTT.

The chain links TRBV7-9 to TRBJ2-5; D not certain. The CDR3 is made up of 15 amino acids. Trimming left V 5 bases short and J 1 base short, with 14 bases between. Germline V lookup: CDR1 SEHNR, CDR2 FQNEAQ (reference sequence). CDR3 DNA: TGTGCCAGCAGCCCGTCCTTTGGGGTCCAAGAGACCCAGTACTTC. Amino acid sequence: CASSPSFGVQETQYF.

This chain connects TRBV27 to TRBJ2-7, with TRBD2 as a possible D gene (6 bases). From germline, CDR1 is MNHEY and CDR2 SMNVEV (reference sequence). Trimming took off 4 bases at V and 3 bases at J, with 10 bases between the two ends. The CDR3 is 13 amino acids. The CDR3 is CASSWGLYYEQYF. The CDR3 nucleotides read TGTGCCAGCAGTTGGGGACTTTACTACGAGCAGTACTTC.

J is TRBJ2-7 and V is TRBV4-2; 7 bases agree with TRBD1. The CDR3 runs 15 residues. After removal of 1 base from V and 4 bases from J, the junction contained 7 bases not matched to a gene. CDR1 LGHNA and CDR2 YNFKEQ come from the germline V gene. CDR3 nucleotides: TGTGCCAGCAGCCAAGTCCGAGGGGGCGGGTACGAGCAGTACTTC. Translating gives CASSQVRGGGYEQYF.

The chain joins TRBV19 to TRBJ2-5; possible D gene TRBD1, 5 bases. V lost 1 base, J lost 2 bases, and 11 bases lay in between. The CDR3 contains 15 residues. In germline, CDR1 is LNHDA, CDR2 SQIVND (reference sequence). The CDR3: CASSIGAGNQETQYF. The DNA for the CDR3 is TGTGCCAGTAGTATAGGAGCAGGGAATCAAGAGACCCAGTACTTC. The entire variable domain, with the rest obtained from reference TRBV19 and TRBJ2-5, is as follows: DGGITQSPKYLFRKEGQNVTLSCEQNLNHDAMYWYRQDPGQGLRLIYYSQIVNDFQKGDIAEGYSVSREKKESFPLTVTSAQKNPTAFYLCASSIGAGNQETQYFGPGTRLLVL.

This chain connects TRBV11-2 to TRBJ2-7; 7 nucleotides line up with TRBD2. Germline CDR1 reads SGHAT; CDR2 reads FQNNGV. The CDR3 extends over 15 amino acids. J was trimmed by 6 bases and V by 5 bases; bases with no gene match: 13. The CDR3: CASSPPGGRRGEQYF. The DNA of the CDR3 is TGTGCCAGCAGCCCCCCTGGCGGGAGACGGGGCGAGCAGTACTTC.

The chain is built from TRBV10-3 and TRBJ2-3; D possibly uses TRBD1 or TRBD2 (6 bases each). Between the trimmed V and J ends, which lost 4 bases and 2 bases, there was a span of 22 bases. This CDR3 comprises 18 residues. The V gene's germline CDR1 is ENHRY and CDR2 SYGVKD. In DNA form, the CDR3 reads TGTGCCATCAGTGCAGGGCACGGGAGCAGGGGAATCACAGATACGCAGTATTTT. It codes for CAISAGHGSRGITDTQYF.

The gene calls are TRBV9 and TRBJ2-3; tentatively, D is TRBD2 (6 bases). This CDR3 has 15 residues. Trimming stripped 3 bases from V and 2 bases from J, with 13 bases between. Germline loops: CDR1 SGDLS, CDR2 YYNGEE. The CDR3 region is CASSADGGFTDTQYF. Here the CDR3 DNA reads TGTGCCAGCAGCGCCGACGGGGGATTCACAGATACGCAGTATTTT.

The J gene is TRBJ1-3, the V gene TRBV7-6, with D possibly matching TRBD1 (5 bases). The V end lost 3 bases, the J end lost 1 base, and 10 bases lay between the germline ends. The CDR3 runs to 15 residues. Per the germline V gene, CDR1 is SGHVS and CDR2 is FNYEAQ. DNA for the CDR3: TGTGCCAGCAGCTTGGGGGTTGGGTCTGGAAACACCATATATTTT. This gives the protein CASSLGVGSGNTIYF.

This chain links TRBV6-5 with TRBJ1-1; TRBD1 aligns across 10 bases. V was clipped by 6 bases and J by 7 bases; unmatched bases: 8. This CDR3 region has 14 residues. The germline V gene encodes CDR1 MNHEY and CDR2 SVGAGI. In DNA, the CDR3 is TGTGCCAGCAGCCCCGACAGGGGGCGAGGTGAAGCTTTCTTT. Translating it yields CASSPDRGRGEAFF.